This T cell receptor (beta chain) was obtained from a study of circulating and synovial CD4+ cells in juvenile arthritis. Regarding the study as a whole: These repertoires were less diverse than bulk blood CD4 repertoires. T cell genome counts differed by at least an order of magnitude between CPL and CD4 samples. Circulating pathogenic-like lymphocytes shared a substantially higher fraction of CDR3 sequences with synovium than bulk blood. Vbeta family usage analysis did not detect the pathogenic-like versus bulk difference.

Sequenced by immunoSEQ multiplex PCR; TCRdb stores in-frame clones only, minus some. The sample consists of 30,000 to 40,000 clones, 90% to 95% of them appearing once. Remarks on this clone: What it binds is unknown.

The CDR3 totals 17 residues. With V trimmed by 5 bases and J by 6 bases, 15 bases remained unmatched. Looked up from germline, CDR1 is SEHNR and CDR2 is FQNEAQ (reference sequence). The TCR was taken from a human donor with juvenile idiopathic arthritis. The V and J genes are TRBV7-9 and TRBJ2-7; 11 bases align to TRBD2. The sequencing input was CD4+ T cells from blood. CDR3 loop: CASSPRTSGLRGGEQYF. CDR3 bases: TGTGCCAGCAGCCCGAGGACTAGCGGGCTTCGGGGAGGCGAGCAGTACTTC.